This TCR beta chain was obtained from a study of T cell responses to AZD1222 COVID-19 vaccine. The study, taken as a whole, reports: The donors showed a predominance of white British ancestry and of females, with possible underestimation of clonal diversity. Only five or six individuals given AZD1222 were seropositive at baseline.

Profiled with immunoSEQ multiplex PCR; TCRdb holds only in-frame clones, not every one. The sample lists some 96,000 clones, roughly 80% seen once, with 14% in the top ten. The V gene end was trimmed by 0 bases and the J gene end by 1 base; junction bases not matched to a gene: 1. The CDR3 has 15 residues. Germline V gives CDR1 SGHRS, CDR2 YFSETQ. In the case of this clone: Its target is unknown.

V is TRBV5-1 and J is TRBJ1-5; 7 bases agree with TRBD1. This receptor was taken from an adult who received the AZD1222 COVID-19 vaccine. The specimen was peripheral blood, collected 28 days after the second AZD1222 dose. CDR3 in DNA: TGCGCCAGCAGCTTGGTAGGGGGCAGCAATCAGCCCCAGCATTTT. Translation gives CASSLVGGSNQPQHF.